Below are 29 T cell receptor beta chains sequenced from a single sample in a study of blood T cell repertoires in COVID-19. The table came from immunoSEQ multiplex PCR; TCRdb's copy has only in-frame clones and leaves some out. The sample shows 250,000 to 300,000 clones, roughly 87% of them seen only once. The specimen was peripheral blood. These receptors originate from a woman aged 45-65 years who had recovered from COVID-19.

V is TRBV23-1 and J is TRBJ1-2; D unresolved. TRBV23-1 is an ORF for which the function is uncertain. This CDR3 has 13 residues. V was cut by 0 bases and J by 10 bases, with 12 bases left in between. The chain's CDR3 is CASSQSGGPDYTF. The CDR3, as DNA: TGCGCCAGCAGTCAATCGGGAGGACCCGACTACACCTTC.

The chain couples TRBV7-8 to TRBJ1-2; TRBD1 aligns across 7 bases. This CDR3 region has 15 residues. Germline assignment: CDR1 SGHVS and CDR2 FQNEAQ. The V segment lost 1 base and the J segment 4 bases; nucleotides outside the gene matches: 6. The CDR3 loop reads CASSLGDRAFYGYTF. In nucleotides, the CDR3 is TGTGCCAGCAGCTTAGGTGACAGGGCCTTCTATGGCTACACCTTC. The full variable domain, its missing parts supplied by reference TRBV7-8 and TRBJ1-2, is GAGVSQSPRYKVAKRGQDVALRCDPISGHVSLFWYQQALGQGPEFLTYFQNEAQLDKSGLPSDRFFAERPEGSVSTLKIQRTQQEDSAVYLCASSLGDRAFYGYTFGSGTRLTVV.

In this sample, this clone turned up once. V and J are TRBV9 and TRBJ1-1; 8 positions agree with TRBD1. The germline V gene encodes CDR1 SGDLS and CDR2 YYNGEE. The CDR3 has 14 amino acids. J gave up 6 bases and V 3 bases, and 7 bases lay outside the gene matches. The CDR3 region is CASSGGQGGPEAFF. The CDR3 DNA follows: TGTGCCAGCAGCGGCGGACAGGGAGGACCTGAAGCTTTCTTT. The whole variable domain, filled in from reference TRBV9 and TRBJ1-1, reads DSGVTQTPKHLITATGQRVTLRCSPRSGDLSVYWYQQSLDQGLQFLIQYYNGEERAKGNILERFSAQQFPDLHSELNLSSLELGDSALYFCASSGGQGGPEAFFGQGTRLTVV.

The sample holds one count of this clone. The genes are TRBV27 and TRBJ1-4; 9 bases match TRBD1. The CDR3 is 16 amino acids. V gave up 4 bases and J gave up 6 bases; unmatched junction bases: 9. Germline loops: CDR1 MNHEY, CDR2 SMNVEV (reference sequence). CDR3 residues: CASSSDLQGAHEKLFF. The DNA of the CDR3 is TGTGCCAGCAGTTCGGACCTACAGGGGGCGCATGAAAAACTGTTTTTT.

The chain joins TRBV6-5 to TRBJ1-3, with D possibly matching TRBD1 (6 bases). This CDR3 comprises 15 residues. The V gene lost 6 bases and the J gene lost 2 bases, with 14 bases spanning the gap. Germline-derived CDR1 and CDR2 are MNHEY and SVGAGI. CDR3 sequence: CASRRIRGAGNTIYF. CDR3 bases: TGTGCCAGCAGGCGTATCAGGGGTGCTGGAAACACCATATATTTT.

The rearrangement uses TRBV7-2 and TRBJ1-3; a possible D gene is TRBD1 (5 bases). CDR3 size: 15 residues. Trimming removed 7 bases at V and 3 bases at J, with 16 bases between. Per the germline V gene, CDR1 is SGHTA and CDR2 is FQGNSA. CDR3 sequence reads: CASTPWGLFGNTIYF. The CDR3, as DNA: TGTGCCAGCACCCCGTGGGGCTTGTTTGGAAACACCATATATTTT.

The chain recombines TRBV2 with TRBJ2-1; the match to TRBD2 covers 9 bases. Germline values: CDR1 SNHLY, CDR2 FYNNEI. The V segment lost 8 bases and the J segment 9 bases; nucleotides outside the gene matches: 14. CDR3 length equals 15 residues. CDR3 bases: TGTGCCAGCCGCAGCGGGAGGATGAGGAAGGTTGAGCAGTTCTTC. This encodes CASRSGRMRKVEQFF.

This clone is a singleton in its sample. This rearrangement joins TRBV19 to TRBJ2-7; perhaps TRBD1 as D (6 bases). The CDR3 covers 16 residues. Germline V gene data show CDR1 as LNHDA and CDR2 as SQIVND (reference sequence). V gave up 3 bases and J gave up 2 bases, with 17 bases separating them. The CDR3: CASSMSGAGVTYEQYF. CDR3 sequence (DNA): TGTGCCAGTAGTATGTCTGGGGCAGGGGTTACCTACGAGCAGTACTTC.

The chain joins TRBV4-3 to TRBJ1-1; D not certain. This CDR3 region has 13 residues. CDR1 and CDR2 from the germline V gene are LGHNA and YSLEER. Trimming took off 0 bases at V and 7 bases at J, with 9 bases between the two ends. As DNA, the CDR3 is TGCGCCAGCAGCCAAGATAGCCGGTATGAAGCTTTCTTT. Translated, it gives CASSQDSRYEAFF.

The J gene is TRBJ2-6, the V gene TRBV7-2; 9 bases align to TRBD2. The germline V gene encodes CDR1 SGHTA and CDR2 FQGNSA. V shed 5 bases and J 0 bases; nucleotides not matched to a gene: 8. The length of the CDR3 is 18 residues. In nucleotides, the CDR3 is TGTGCCAGCAGCCCTCGACTAGCGGACACCTCTGGGGCCAACGTCCTGACTTTC. Protein: CASSPRLADTSGANVLTF.

The CDR3 protein is CASSRGQNYGYTF. In DNA form, the CDR3 reads TGTGCCAGCAGCCGCGGACAGAACTATGGCTACACCTTC. The V gene is TRBV28, the J gene TRBJ1-2, with a weak D call TRBD1 (6 bases). The CDR3 sequence is 13 residues long. From germline, CDR1 is MDHEN and CDR2 SYDVKM. V lost 6 bases and J lost 2, with 10 bases in between.

This chain's CDR3 is CSVWTEWGGWSADTQYF. CDR3 nucleotides: TGCAGCGTCTGGACCGAATGGGGGGGGTGGTCGGCAGATACGCAGTATTTT. J is TRBJ2-3 and V is TRBV29-1, with TRBD2 matching over 7 bases. The CDR3 runs 17 residues. Germline V gene sequence: CDR1 SQVTM, CDR2 ANQGSEA. V dropped 6 bases and J dropped 4; count of bases not matched to a gene: 19.

V and J are TRBV19 and TRBJ1-1; 8 bases map to TRBD1. The germline V gene encodes CDR1 LNHDA and CDR2 SQIVND (reference sequence). This CDR3 is built from 15 residues. The trim removed 6 bases at V and 0 bases at J, leaving 6 bases unmatched. The DNA of the CDR3 is TGTGCCAGTAGGGGAGGACAGGGAATGAACACTGAAGCTTTCTTT. Encoded protein: CASRGGQGMNTEAFF. Drawing the rest from reference TRBV19 and TRBJ1-1, the complete variable domain is DGGITQSPKYLFRKEGQNVTLSCEQNLNHDAMYWYRQDPGQGLRLIYYSQIVNDFQKGDIAEGYSVSREKKESFPLTVTSAQKNPTAFYLCASRGGQGMNTEAFFGQGTRLTVV.

V gene TRBV30 combines with J gene TRBJ1-5, with 7 bases aligning to TRBD1. Trimming at V came to 0 bases and at J to 6 bases, leaving 8 bases not matched to a gene. CDR3 size: 15 residues. Germline V gives CDR1 GTSNPN, CDR2 SVGIG (reference sequence). CDR3 residues: CAWSVRSGGGQPQHF. The CDR3 coding sequence is TGTGCCTGGAGTGTACGGTCAGGGGGTGGTCAGCCCCAGCATTTT. The variable domain in full, completed from reference TRBV30 and TRBJ1-5, reads SQTIHQWPATLVQPVGSPLSLECTVEGTSNPNLYWYRQAAGRGLQLLFYSVGIGQISSEVPQNLSASRPQDRQFILSSKKLLLSDSGFYLCAWSVRSGGGQPQHFGDGTRLSIL.

The rearrangement joins TRBV6-2 or TRBV6-3 to TRBJ1-3; the D is unclear. The germline gives CDR1 MNHEY, CDR2 SVGEGT. V shed 4 bases and J shed 10 bases, with 14 bases lying between them. This CDR3 contains 13 residues. CDR3: CASSSGPTGTIYF. The CDR3 DNA follows: TGTGCCAGCAGTTCAGGACCCACGGGGACCATATATTTT.

V usage is TRBV10-1 and J usage is TRBJ1-5; D gene uncertain. CDR3 length: 13 residues. CDR1 is WNHNN and CDR2 is SYGVQD in the germline V gene (reference sequence). With 5 bases removed from V and 4 bases from J, the gap between germline ends came to 9 bases. CDR3 region: CASSISRNQPQHF. The CDR3 nucleotides are TGCGCCAGCAGTATTTCGAGAAATCAGCCCCAGCATTTT.

This clone was seen only once. The chain uses TRBV7-3 and TRBJ1-2; the match to TRBD1 covers 11 bases. Trimming took 5 bases from V and 7 from J; bases not matched to a gene: 3. CDR1 and CDR2 (germline): SGHTA, FQGTGA. This CDR3 comprises 13 residues. For the CDR3, the DNA is TGTGCCAGCAGCCGGACAGGGGGCCGTGGCTACACCTTC. Translated: CASSRTGGRGYTF.

The rearrangement joins TRBV28 to TRBJ1-5; no clear D. The CDR3 runs to 15 residues. Per germline, CDR1 MDHEN and CDR2 SYDVKM. V lost 6 bases to trimming and J lost 5 bases, with 17 bases between them. The CDR3 protein is CASSLSPGGYQPQHF. Here the CDR3 DNA reads TGTGCCAGCAGCCTCTCCCCAGGAGGGTATCAGCCCCAGCATTTT.

The chain is built from TRBV2 and TRBJ2-5; D remains unclear. The germline V and J ends were trimmed by 4 bases and 1 base, with 7 bases remaining between them. The CDR3 runs 13 residues. Germline CDR1 is SNHLY and CDR2 is FYNNEI. This chain's CDR3 is CASSVRRQETQYF. CDR3 DNA sequence: TGTGCCAGCAGTGTCAGGCGCCAAGAGACCCAGTACTTC.

This clone showed up just once. The chain employs TRBV18 and TRBJ1-4, with unresolved D. Trimming removed 3 bases at V and 0 bases at J, with 14 bases between. Germline CDR1 reads KGHSH; CDR2 reads LQKENI. This CDR3 is built from 17 residues. In DNA form, the CDR3 reads TGTGCCAGCTCACCCTCGAAGGAGGGAACAACTAATGAAAAACTGTTTTTT. Amino acid sequence: CASSPSKEGTTNEKLFF.

The chain combines TRBV27 with TRBJ2-5; D might be TRBD1 (6 bases). CDR1 is MNHEY and CDR2 is SMNVEV in the germline V gene (reference sequence). Trimming removed 7 bases at V and 7 bases at J, with 19 bases between. The CDR3 sequence is 14 residues long. DNA of the CDR3: TGTGCCAGCACCTCCCGGGGACATTGGGGGACCCAGTACTTC. This sequence encodes CASTSRGHWGTQYF.

The genes are TRBV7-3 and TRBJ2-3; 8 nucleotides align to TRBD2. Trimming cost V 1 base and J 6 bases; bases outside gene matches: 9. Germline values: CDR1 SGHTA, CDR2 FQGTGA. The CDR3 is 16 amino acids. The CDR3 reads CASSLSLGGASDTQYF. CDR3 sequence (DNA): TGTGCCAGCAGCTTAAGTCTCGGGGGGGCTAGCGATACGCAGTATTTT.

With respect to this clone: Sequence at one end of the junction differs from germline and may be a read error. The genes are TRBV28 and TRBJ1-5; D remains unclear. The CDR3 consists of 14 residues. Germline CDR1 and CDR2: MDHEN and SYDVKM. In DNA form, the CDR3 reads TGTGCCAGCAGTTTGTGGCAGGCAAATCGGCCCCAGCATTTT. It yields the protein CASSLWQANRPQHF.

CDR3 nucleotides: TGTGCCAGTAGTACCAGGACAGCTCAGCCCCAGCATTTT. Translating it yields CASSTRTAQPQHF. This sequence joins TRBV19 and TRBJ1-5; tentative D call: TRBD1 (6 bases). CDR1 is LNHDA, CDR2 SQIVND, per germline (reference sequence). The CDR3 has 13 residues. V lost 4 bases, J lost 6 bases, and 10 bases lay in between.

The chain employs TRBV11-2 and TRBJ1-2, with 8 bases identical to TRBD1. This CDR3 spans 14 amino acids. V shed 4 bases and J 4 bases; nucleotides not matched to a gene: 5. Germline CDR1 reads SGHAT; CDR2 reads FQNNGV. CDR3 nucleotide sequence: TGTGCCAGCAGCTCACAGACAGGGGCCTATGGCTACACCTTC. It yields the protein CASSSQTGAYGYTF.

This chain joins TRBV28 and TRBJ1-6, with D hard to call. Germline V gene sequence: CDR1 MDHEN, CDR2 SYDVKM. Trimming cost V 4 bases and J 10 bases, with 5 bases left between them. The CDR3 length is 11 residues. CDR3 loop: CASSSFSPLHF. In nucleotides, the CDR3 is TGTGCCAGCAGTTCTTTCTCACCCCTCCACTTT.

This clone was detected ten times or more. The J gene is TRBJ2-3, the V gene TRBV6-5; 10 bases align to TRBD2. There are 14 residues in the CDR3. The germline gives CDR1 MNHEY, CDR2 SVGAGI. V was clipped by 9 bases and J by 6 bases; unmatched bases: 9. The CDR3 loop reads CASALAGVKDTQYF. The DNA for the CDR3 is TGTGCCAGTGCCCTAGCGGGAGTAAAGGATACGCAGTATTTT.

The chain couples TRBV6-2 or TRBV6-3 to TRBJ2-7, with 14 bases fitting TRBD2. V dropped 6 bases and J dropped 7; count of bases not matched to a gene: 14. Germline V gene lookup returns CDR1 MNHEY and CDR2 SVGEGT. The CDR3 has 17 amino acids. The CDR3: CASSPIPGLAGVEEQYF. CDR3 nucleotide sequence: TGTGCCAGCAGCCCTATACCGGGACTAGCGGGAGTTGAAGAGCAGTACTTC.

The CDR3 bases are TGTGCCAGCACTCCTCGAGGGCAAGAGACCCAGTACTTC. It is translated as CASTPRGQETQYF. This sequence joins TRBV5-4 and TRBJ2-5; D might be TRBD2 (5 bases). The V end was cut by 6 bases, the J end by 2 bases, with 11 bases between. CDR1 is SGHNT, CDR2 YYREEE, per germline (reference sequence). The CDR3 contains 13 residues.